Presented here are 13 T cell receptor beta chains from one specimen sequenced in a study of cytomegalovirus exposure and HLA in healthy donors. Primers included in the PCR were 60 Vbeta and 13 Jbeta primers. Here immunoSEQ multiplex PCR was the method, and the copy in TCRdb shows in-frame clones only, minus some. This table has about 160,000 clones, around 83% appearing once. Specimen: PBMCs. The source is a male donor in good health and CMV-seropositive.

The rearrangement joins TRBV13 to TRBJ2-7, with 8 bases identical to TRBD1. CDR1 PRHDT and CDR2 FYEKMQ come from the germline V gene (reference sequence). Trimming at V came to 5 bases and at J to 3 bases, leaving 6 bases not matched to a gene. The CDR3 totals 14 residues. Written as DNA, the CDR3 is TGTGCCAGCAGCCCGACAGGGGTTCACTACGAGCAGTACTTC. Its translation is CASSPTGVHYEQYF.

The chain employs TRBV6-6 and TRBJ1-3, with TRBD1 identical over 12 bases. The CDR3 contains 16 residues. Germline-derived CDR1 and CDR2 are MNHNY and SVGAGI (reference sequence). Losses at the gene ends were 2 bases for V and 4 bases for J; bases not matched to a gene: 3. As DNA, the CDR3 is TGTGCCAGCAGTTACGGGACAGGGGGCGCGGGAAACACCATATATTTT. It encodes CASSYGTGGAGNTIYF.

The V call is TRBV4-3, the J call TRBJ1-6, with a tentative D call TRBD1 (6 bases). This CDR3 contains 16 residues. Trimming stripped 3 bases from V and 5 bases from J, with 14 bases between. The germline CDR1 and CDR2 sequences are LGHNA and YSLEER. In DNA form, the CDR3 reads TGCGCCAGCAGCCACTATCACAGGGACCATAATTCACCCCTCCACTTT. Translation: CASSHYHRDHNSPLHF.

The chain carries TRBV11-2 and TRBJ2-2; possible D gene TRBD1, 6 bases. The CDR3 contains 17 residues. Germline assignment: CDR1 SGHAT and CDR2 FQNNGV. V shed 5 bases and J shed 5 bases, with 21 bases lying between them. The CDR3 DNA sequence: TGTGCCAGCAGCCGGGACCCCAGGGGAGCTTGGACCGGGGAGCTGTTTTTT. Its translation is CASSRDPRGAWTGELFF.

This rearrangement joins TRBV28 to TRBJ2-7, with 7 positions matching TRBD1. The germline V gene encodes CDR1 MDHEN and CDR2 SYDVKM. This CDR3 is 14 amino acids long. Trimming cost V 7 bases and J 4 bases; bases outside gene matches: 10. The CDR3 spells CASTPTGSPYEQYF. The DNA for the CDR3 is TGTGCCAGCACCCCGACAGGGTCCCCTTACGAGCAGTACTTC.

In regard to this clone: A read error may account for a junction end that differs from germline. The V and J genes are TRBV5-1 and TRBJ2-4, with TRBD2 matching 12 bases. The germline gives CDR1 SGHRS, CDR2 YFSETQ. The length of the CDR3 is 16 residues. CDR3 sequence reads: CASALLAGGLQNSQYF. Here the CDR3 DNA reads TGCGCCAGTGCCTTGCTAGCGGGGGGGCTTCAAAACAGTCAGTACTTC.

This chain links TRBV9 with TRBJ1-4, with 8 nucleotides matching TRBD1. Germline V gene sequence: CDR1 SGDLS, CDR2 YYNGEE. After removal of 7 bases from V and 0 bases from J, the junction contained 8 bases not matched to a gene. This CDR3 spans 16 amino acids. The CDR3 loop reads CASGGRGPATNEKLFF. As DNA, the CDR3 is TGTGCCAGCGGAGGCAGGGGGCCCGCAACTAATGAAAAACTGTTTTTT. Supplemented by reference TRBV9 and TRBJ1-4, the full variable domain reads DSGVTQTPKHLITATGQRVTLRCSPRSGDLSVYWYQQSLDQGLQFLIQYYNGEERAKGNILERFSAQQFPDLHSELNLSSLELGDSALYFCASGGRGPATNEKLFFGSGTQLSVL.

This clone was counted ten times or more. This chain links TRBV6-5 with TRBJ2-2; possibly TRBD1 for D (5 bases). This CDR3 spans 14 amino acids. The V gene's germline CDR1 is MNHEY and CDR2 SVGAGI. V lost 10 bases and J 4 bases, leaving 16 bases between the germline ends. The CDR3 reads CATQSGQVTGELFF. CDR3 bases: TGTGCCACACAATCAGGGCAGGTCACCGGGGAGCTGTTTTTT.

The rearrangement links TRBV10-3 to TRBJ2-2; D ambiguous. The germline CDR1 and CDR2 sequences are ENHRY and SYGVKD. CDR3 length: 12 residues. Between the trimmed V and J ends, which lost 4 bases and 6 bases, there was a span of 6 bases. The CDR3 loop is CAISAVSGELFF. CDR3 nucleotides: TGTGCCATCAGTGCAGTTTCCGGGGAGCTGTTTTTT.

The CDR3 DNA reads TGCGCCAGCAGCTTGGTTCCAGCCTTGGAGGGTGAGCAGTTCTTC. This encodes CASSLVPALEGEQFF. The chain employs TRBV5-1 and TRBJ2-1; D is possibly TRBD2 (6 bases). V was cut by 0 bases and J by 9 bases, with 16 bases left in between. This CDR3 contains 15 residues. CDR1 is SGHRS, CDR2 YFSETQ, per germline.

This clone appeared once. V usage is TRBV15 and J usage is TRBJ1-1, with 7 bases aligning to TRBD1. CDR1 is LNHNV, CDR2 YYDKDF, per germline (reference sequence). Trimming cost V 0 bases and J 2 bases; bases outside gene matches: 6. The CDR3 runs to 16 residues. The CDR3: CATSRDGPGGNTEAFF. The CDR3 DNA reads as TGTGCCACCAGCAGAGATGGGCCAGGGGGAAACACTGAAGCTTTCTTT.

The rearrangement uses TRBV5-1 and TRBJ1-2; 7 positions agree with TRBD1. Germline-derived CDR1 and CDR2 are SGHRS and YFSETQ. V was pared by 2 bases and J by 6 bases, with 1 base of the junction left unmatched. This CDR3 comprises 12 residues. The CDR3 region is CASSLGTDGYTF. In DNA, the CDR3 is TGCGCCAGCAGCTTAGGGACAGATGGCTACACCTTC.

This clone has just a few counts. This chain joins TRBV28 and TRBJ1-1, with D perhaps TRBD1 (5 bases). V lost 6 bases to trimming and J lost 2 bases, with 10 bases between them. The length of the CDR3 is 13 residues. CDR1 and CDR2 from the germline V gene are MDHEN and SYDVKM. This CDR3 reads CASSSGHNTEAFF. CDR3 coding DNA: TGTGCCAGCAGCTCCGGACACAACACTGAAGCTTTCTTT.